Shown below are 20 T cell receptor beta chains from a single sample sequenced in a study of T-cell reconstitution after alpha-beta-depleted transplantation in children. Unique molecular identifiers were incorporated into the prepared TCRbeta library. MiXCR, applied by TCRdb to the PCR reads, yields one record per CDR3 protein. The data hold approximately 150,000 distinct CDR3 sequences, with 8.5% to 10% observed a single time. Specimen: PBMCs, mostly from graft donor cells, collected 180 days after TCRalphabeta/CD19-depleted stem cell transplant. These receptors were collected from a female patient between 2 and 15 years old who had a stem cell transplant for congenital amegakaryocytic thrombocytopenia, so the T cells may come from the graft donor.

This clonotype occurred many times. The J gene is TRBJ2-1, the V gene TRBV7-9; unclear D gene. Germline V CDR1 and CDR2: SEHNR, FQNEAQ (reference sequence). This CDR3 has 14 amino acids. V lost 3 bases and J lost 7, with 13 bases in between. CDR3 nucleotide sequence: TGTGCCAGCAGCTTTAGGTCAACGTATAATGAGCAGTTCTTC. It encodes CASSFRSTYNEQFF.

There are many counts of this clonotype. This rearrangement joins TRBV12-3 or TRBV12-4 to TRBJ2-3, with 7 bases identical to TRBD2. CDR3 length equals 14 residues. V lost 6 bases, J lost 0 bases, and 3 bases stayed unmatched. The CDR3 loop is CASSSGASTDTQYF. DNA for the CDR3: TGTGCCAGCAGCAGCGGGGCCAGCACAGATACGCAGTATTTT.

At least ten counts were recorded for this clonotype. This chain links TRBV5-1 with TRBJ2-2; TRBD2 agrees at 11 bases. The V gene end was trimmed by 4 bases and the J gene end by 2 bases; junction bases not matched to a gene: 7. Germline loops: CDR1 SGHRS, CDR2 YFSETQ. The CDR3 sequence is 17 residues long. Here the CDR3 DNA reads TGCGCCAGCAGCCCCAGACTAGCGGGGTTCAACACCGGGGAGCTGTTTTTT. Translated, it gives CASSPRLAGFNTGELFF. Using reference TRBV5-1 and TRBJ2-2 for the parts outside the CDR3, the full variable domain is KAGVTQTPRYLIKTRGQQVTLSCSPISGHRSVSWYQQTPGQGLQFLFEYFSETQRNKGNFPGRFSGRQFSNSRSEMNVSTLELGDSALYLCASSPRLAGFNTGELFFGEGSRLTVL.

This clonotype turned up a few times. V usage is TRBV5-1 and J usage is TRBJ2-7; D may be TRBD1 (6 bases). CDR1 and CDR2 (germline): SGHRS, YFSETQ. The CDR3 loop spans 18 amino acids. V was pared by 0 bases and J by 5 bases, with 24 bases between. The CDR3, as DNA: TGCGCCAGCAGCTTGGGTTTTTATTGGGCAGGGGCTCGGGACGAGCAGTACTTC. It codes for CASSLGFYWAGARDEQYF.

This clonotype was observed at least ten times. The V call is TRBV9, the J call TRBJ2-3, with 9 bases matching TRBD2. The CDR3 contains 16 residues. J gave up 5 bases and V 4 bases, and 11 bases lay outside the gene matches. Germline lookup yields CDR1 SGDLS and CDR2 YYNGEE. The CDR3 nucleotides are TGTGCCAGCAGCTCTCCTTTAGCGGGAGCAGAAGATACGCAGTATTTT. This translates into CASSSPLAGAEDTQYF.

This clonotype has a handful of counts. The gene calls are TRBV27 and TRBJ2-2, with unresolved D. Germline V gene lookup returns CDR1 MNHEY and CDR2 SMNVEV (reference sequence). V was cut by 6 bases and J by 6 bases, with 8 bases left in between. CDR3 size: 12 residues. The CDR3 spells CASRPTPGELFF. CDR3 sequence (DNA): TGTGCCAGCAGACCTACACCCGGGGAGCTGTTTTTT.

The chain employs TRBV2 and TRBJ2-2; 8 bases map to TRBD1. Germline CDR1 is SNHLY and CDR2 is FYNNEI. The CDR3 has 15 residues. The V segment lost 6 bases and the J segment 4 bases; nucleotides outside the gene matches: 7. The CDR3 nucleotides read TGTGCCAGCAGCGCCCGACAGGGGAGCACCGGGGAGCTGTTTTTT. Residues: CASSARQGSTGELFF.

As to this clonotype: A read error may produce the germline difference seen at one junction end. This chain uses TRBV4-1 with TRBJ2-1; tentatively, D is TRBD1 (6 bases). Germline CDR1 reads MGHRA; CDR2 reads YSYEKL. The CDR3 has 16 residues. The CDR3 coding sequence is TGCGACAGCAGCCGGTCGATGGGGGCGGCATACAATGAGCAGTTCTTC. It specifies CDSSRSMGAAYNEQFF.

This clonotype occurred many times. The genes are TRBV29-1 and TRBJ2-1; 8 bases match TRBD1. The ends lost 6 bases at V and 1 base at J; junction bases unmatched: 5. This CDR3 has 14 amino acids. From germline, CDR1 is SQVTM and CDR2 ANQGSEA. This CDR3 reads CSVVRGRSYNEQFF. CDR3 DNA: TGCAGCGTGGTCAGGGGGCGGTCCTACAATGAGCAGTTCTTC.

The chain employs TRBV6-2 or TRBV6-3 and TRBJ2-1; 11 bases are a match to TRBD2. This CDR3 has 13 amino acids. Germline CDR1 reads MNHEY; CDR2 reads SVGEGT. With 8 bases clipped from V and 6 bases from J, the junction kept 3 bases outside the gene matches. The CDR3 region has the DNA TGTGCCAGCGGTAGCGGGAGGGCCAATGAGCAGTTCTTC. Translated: CASGSGRANEQFF.

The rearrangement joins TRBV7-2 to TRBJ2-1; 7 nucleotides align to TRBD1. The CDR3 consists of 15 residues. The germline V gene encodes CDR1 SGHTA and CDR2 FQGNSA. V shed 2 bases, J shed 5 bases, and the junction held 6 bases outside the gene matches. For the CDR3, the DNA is TGTGCCAGCAGCTTAACGACAGGGTTCCACAATGAGCAGTTCTTC. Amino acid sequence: CASSLTTGFHNEQFF.

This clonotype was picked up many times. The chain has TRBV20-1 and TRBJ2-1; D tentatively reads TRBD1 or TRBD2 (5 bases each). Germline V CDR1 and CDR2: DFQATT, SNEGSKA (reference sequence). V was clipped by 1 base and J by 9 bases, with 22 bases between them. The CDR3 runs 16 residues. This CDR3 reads CSARGGVGTQGIEQFF. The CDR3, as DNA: TGCAGTGCTAGAGGGGGTGTGGGGACCCAAGGAATTGAGCAGTTCTTC.

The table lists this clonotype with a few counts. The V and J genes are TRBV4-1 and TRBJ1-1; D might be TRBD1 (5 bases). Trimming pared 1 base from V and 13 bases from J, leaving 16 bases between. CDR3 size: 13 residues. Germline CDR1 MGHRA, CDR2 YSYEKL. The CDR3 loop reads CASSQVERDSSFF. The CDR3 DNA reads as TGCGCCAGCAGCCAAGTGGAACGAGACAGTAGTTTCTTT.

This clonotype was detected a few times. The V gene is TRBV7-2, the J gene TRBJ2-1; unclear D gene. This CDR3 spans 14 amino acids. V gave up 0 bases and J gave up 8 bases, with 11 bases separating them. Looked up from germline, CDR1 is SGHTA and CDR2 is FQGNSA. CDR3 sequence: CASSLASVSDEQFF. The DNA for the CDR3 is TGTGCCAGCAGCTTAGCGTCGGTATCCGATGAGCAGTTCTTC.

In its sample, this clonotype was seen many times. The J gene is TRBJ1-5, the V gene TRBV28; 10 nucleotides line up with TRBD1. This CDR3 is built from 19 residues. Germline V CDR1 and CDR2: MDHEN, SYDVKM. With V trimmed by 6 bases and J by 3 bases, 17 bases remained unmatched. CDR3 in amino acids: CASSRLFGTGVPYNQPQHF. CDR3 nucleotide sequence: TGTGCCAGCAGCCGACTCTTCGGGACAGGGGTCCCCTACAATCAGCCCCAGCATTTT.

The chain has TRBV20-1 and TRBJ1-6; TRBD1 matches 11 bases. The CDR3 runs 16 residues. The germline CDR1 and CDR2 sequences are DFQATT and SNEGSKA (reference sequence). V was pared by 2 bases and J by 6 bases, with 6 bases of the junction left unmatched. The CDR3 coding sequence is TGCAGTGCTAGAATCTTGGGACAGGGGGTTAATTCACCCCTCCACTTT. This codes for CSARILGQGVNSPLHF.

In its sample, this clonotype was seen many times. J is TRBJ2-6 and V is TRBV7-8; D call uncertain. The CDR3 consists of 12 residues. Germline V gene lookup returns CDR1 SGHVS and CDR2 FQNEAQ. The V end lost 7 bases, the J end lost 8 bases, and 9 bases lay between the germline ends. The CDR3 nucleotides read TGTGCCAGCAACTCAAATACCAACGTCCTGACTTTC. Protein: CASNSNTNVLTF.

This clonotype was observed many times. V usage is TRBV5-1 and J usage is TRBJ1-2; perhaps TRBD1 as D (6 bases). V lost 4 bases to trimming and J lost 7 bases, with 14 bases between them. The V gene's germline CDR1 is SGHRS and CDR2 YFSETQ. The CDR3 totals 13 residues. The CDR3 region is CASSPAGEVGYTF. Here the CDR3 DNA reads TGCGCCAGCAGCCCCGCAGGGGAAGTTGGCTACACCTTC. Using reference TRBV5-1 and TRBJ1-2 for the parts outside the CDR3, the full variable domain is KAGVTQTPRYLIKTRGQQVTLSCSPISGHRSVSWYQQTPGQGLQFLFEYFSETQRNKGNFPGRFSGRQFSNSRSEMNVSTLELGDSALYLCASSPAGEVGYTFGSGTRLTVV.

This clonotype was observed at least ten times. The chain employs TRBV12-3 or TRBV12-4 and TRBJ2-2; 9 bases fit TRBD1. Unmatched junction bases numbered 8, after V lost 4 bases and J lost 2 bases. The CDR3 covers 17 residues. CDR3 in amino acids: CASSSLRDRANTGELFF. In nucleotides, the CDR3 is TGTGCCAGCAGTTCTCTCCGGGACAGGGCAAACACCGGGGAGCTGTTTTTT.

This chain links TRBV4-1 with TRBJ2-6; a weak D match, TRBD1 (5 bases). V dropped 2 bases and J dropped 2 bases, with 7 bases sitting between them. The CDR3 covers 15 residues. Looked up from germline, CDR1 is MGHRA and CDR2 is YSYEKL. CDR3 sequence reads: CASSQIGAGANVLTF. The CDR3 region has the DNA TGCGCCAGCAGCCAAATAGGGGCTGGGGCCAACGTCCTGACTTTC.